Shown below are 3 T cell receptor beta chains from a single sample sequenced in a study of shared clonotypes between healthy human individuals. Sequencing used immunoSEQ multiplex PCR; TCRdb keeps in-frame clones, though not all of them. The data hold some 1.5 million clones, with approximately 98% observed a single time. The sequenced sample was naive CD4+ T cells sorted from blood. The subset is: CD45RA+ positively selected. The source is a man between 25 and 39 years old in good health.

The chain employs TRBV5-1 and TRBJ1-1; the match to TRBD1 covers 10 bases. V lost 9 bases, J lost 1 base, and 9 bases stayed unmatched. From germline, CDR1 is SGHRS and CDR2 YFSETQ. The CDR3 spans 15 residues. The CDR3, as DNA: TGCGCCACCTCACCGGGACAGGGGACGAACACTGAAGCTTTCTTT. Translating gives CATSPGQGTNTEAFF.

This clone is a singleton in its sample. This chain uses TRBV28 with TRBJ2-5, with TRBD1 matching over 7 bases. This CDR3 region has 15 residues. With V trimmed by 4 bases and J by 3 bases, 8 bases remained unmatched. Germline V lookup: CDR1 MDHEN, CDR2 SYDVKM. Written as DNA, the CDR3 is TGTGCCAGCAGTTCCTCGGGACAGCCAAAAGAGACCCAGTACTTC. Protein sequence: CASSSSGQPKETQYF.

The chain is built from TRBV2 and TRBJ2-2; D may be TRBD1 or TRBD2 (5 bases each). The ends were cut back, 11 bases at V and 5 bases at J, with 21 bases in the middle. The CDR3 sequence is 15 residues long. Per germline, CDR1 SNHLY and CDR2 FYNNEI. The DNA of the CDR3 is TGTGCCTCCAGACTCGGGGCCACCAATACCGGGGAGCTGTTTTTT. It translates to CASRLGATNTGELFF.